These 17 T cell receptor beta chains were all obtained from the same sample, sequenced in a study of shared clonotypes between healthy human individuals. CD45RO-negative CD8 cells positively selected for CCR7 made up the naive population, which excluded terminally differentiated effector memory CD45RA+ cells. Method: immunoSEQ multiplex PCR; TCRdb's copy keeps in-frame clones and lacks some. This table has roughly 890,000 clones, 92% appearing once. The sample was naive CD8+ T cells sorted from blood. All receptors derive from a man under 40 in good health.

CDR3 region: CASSEQGVDEQFF. The CDR3 coding sequence is TGTGCCAGCAGCGAACAGGGGGTGGATGAGCAGTTCTTC. The rearrangement uses TRBV13 and TRBJ2-1; TRBD1 agrees at 8 bases. The V gene's germline CDR1 is PRHDT and CDR2 FYEKMQ (reference sequence). The CDR3 is 13 residues long. Germline trimming cut 5 bases from V and 8 bases from J; bases unmatched to any gene: 5.

The chain has TRBV7-9 and TRBJ1-1; 7 bases map to TRBD1. Germline V gene data show CDR1 as SEHNR and CDR2 as FQNEAQ (reference sequence). J lost 3 bases, V lost 1 base, and 5 bases had no gene match. This CDR3 region has 15 residues. The CDR3 sequence is CASSLEKGADTEAFF. In DNA, the CDR3 is TGTGCCAGCAGCTTAGAAAAGGGGGCGGACACTGAAGCTTTCTTT.

J is TRBJ2-7 and V is TRBV4-2; D is undetermined. Germline CDR1 LGHNA, CDR2 YNFKEQ. Trimming removed 1 base from V and 3 bases from J, with 7 bases in between. The CDR3 sequence is 13 residues long. The CDR3 DNA is TGTGCCAGCAGCCAAGCCTCCGTCTACGAGCAGTACTTC. It specifies CASSQASVYEQYF.

The rearrangement uses TRBV7-9 and TRBJ2-7, with 7 nucleotides matching TRBD1. This CDR3 comprises 16 residues. With V trimmed by 1 base and J by 5 bases, 11 bases remained unmatched. CDR1 and CDR2 (germline): SEHNR, FQNEAQ (reference sequence). The CDR3: CASSLVLDSRGNEQYF. CDR3 nucleotide sequence: TGTGCCAGCAGCTTAGTCCTGGACAGCAGGGGGAACGAGCAGTACTTC.

This chain joins TRBV4-2 and TRBJ1-2; 8 bases map to TRBD1. The CDR3 covers 13 residues. Germline CDR1 reads LGHNA; CDR2 reads YNFKEQ. After removal of 1 base from V and 6 bases from J, the junction contained 1 base not matched to a gene. As DNA, the CDR3 is TGTGCCAGCAGCCAAGCCAGGGGGCATGGCTACACCTTC. Amino acids: CASSQARGHGYTF.

The chain combines TRBV27 with TRBJ1-2; TRBD1 might be the D (6 bases). This CDR3 has 13 amino acids. Germline loops: CDR1 MNHEY, CDR2 SMNVEV (reference sequence). Trimming took 1 base from V and 8 from J, leaving 11 bases between them. The CDR3 reads CASSLWAGEGYTF. In DNA, the CDR3 is TGTGCCAGCAGTTTATGGGCAGGGGAGGGCTACACCTTC.

This clone has only a few counts. This chain connects TRBV27 to TRBJ2-7; D may match TRBD1 or TRBD2 (5 bases each). The germline V and J ends were trimmed by 3 bases and 7 bases, with 22 bases remaining between them. The CDR3 has 16 residues. Germline CDR1 and CDR2: MNHEY and SMNVEV (reference sequence). CDR3 loop: CASSFSGTAWLGEQYF. The CDR3 coding sequence is TGTGCCAGCAGTTTCTCCGGGACGGCCTGGTTGGGAGAGCAGTACTTC.

V is TRBV25-1 and J is TRBJ1-4; possible D gene TRBD1, 6 bases. Germline-derived CDR1 and CDR2 are MGHDK and SYGVNS. V lost 1 base to trimming and J lost 5 bases, with 14 bases between them. The CDR3 has 16 residues. As DNA, the CDR3 is TGTGCCAGCAGTGAATTTGAGGGACACGTCAATGAAAAACTGTTTTTT. Its protein is CASSEFEGHVNEKLFF.

This clone was found once. The V and J genes are TRBV9 and TRBJ2-5; 15 bases map to TRBD2. There are 21 residues in the CDR3. The ends lost 4 bases at V and 2 bases at J; junction bases unmatched: 18. The germline CDR1 and CDR2 sequences are SGDLS and YYNGEE. The CDR3 DNA sequence: TGTGCCAGCAGCCCCCCCCTTTCGGGACTAGCGGGAGGAGGCCGTCAAGAGACCCAGTACTTC. This codes for CASSPPLSGLAGGGRQETQYF.

V is TRBV23-1 and J is TRBJ2-5; D might be TRBD2 (5 bases). TRBV23-1 belongs to the ORF category, with a function that is uncertain. The CDR3 runs 11 residues. The CDR3 loop is CDIGERETQYF. CDR3 bases: TGCGATATCGGGGAGAGAGAGACCCAGTACTTC.

This clone was seen ten or more times. The CDR3 DNA follows: TGTGCCAGCAGCCCCAAGGGTCCTTACGAGCAGTACTTC. As protein: CASSPKGPYEQYF. V usage is TRBV7-9 and J usage is TRBJ2-7; D not certain. Germline lookup yields CDR1 SEHNR and CDR2 FQNEAQ (reference sequence). CDR3 size: 13 residues. Trimming took 5 bases from V and 4 from J, leaving 12 bases between them.

The CDR3 DNA follows: TGTGCCAGCTTCGGAAACCGGGACAATTCCTACAATGAGCAGTTCTTC. Its protein product is CASFGNRDNSYNEQFF. The gene calls are TRBV2 and TRBJ2-1; D might be TRBD1 (6 bases). The CDR3 has 16 residues. Looked up from germline, CDR1 is SNHLY and CDR2 is FYNNEI. Deletions cut 8 bases from V and 1 base from J, with 18 bases between.

The rearrangement joins TRBV11-2 to TRBJ2-1; D unresolved. Germline lookup yields CDR1 SGHAT and CDR2 FQNNGV. This CDR3 is 17 amino acids long. Trimming cost V 4 bases and J 10 bases, with 26 bases left between them. The CDR3 DNA is TGTGCCAGCAGCTCCCCTACCCACTACGGGTCCATCGACGAGCAGTTCTTC. Its protein product is CASSSPTHYGSIDEQFF. The variable domain in full, completed from reference TRBV11-2 and TRBJ2-1, reads EAGVAQSPRYKIIEKRQSVAFWCNPISGHATLYWYQQILGQGPKLLIQFQNNGVVDDSQLPKDRFSAERLKGVDSTLKIQPAKLEDSAVYLCASSSPTHYGSIDEQFFGPGTRLTVL.

The CDR3 DNA reads TGCAGCGTTGTGGGACAGGGGCGGTACGAGCAGTACTTC. It codes for CSVVGQGRYEQYF. This chain links TRBV29-1 with TRBJ2-7; 10 nucleotides match TRBD1. Germline CDR1 is SQVTM and CDR2 is ANQGSEA. This CDR3 is built from 13 residues. V shed 4 bases and J 4 bases; nucleotides not matched to a gene: 4.

The chain joins TRBV28 to TRBJ1-3; D is unclear. CDR3 size: 14 residues. The V end lost 5 bases, the J end lost 3 bases, and 11 bases lay between the germline ends. Germline CDR1 reads MDHEN; CDR2 reads SYDVKM. The CDR3 sequence is CASSPPVDGNTIYF. As DNA, the CDR3 is TGTGCCAGCAGTCCCCCGGTAGATGGAAACACCATATATTTT. Full variable domain (outside the CDR3, taken from reference TRBV28 and TRBJ1-3): DVKVTQSSRYLVKRTGEKVFLECVQDMDHENMFWYRQDPGLGLRLIYFSYDVKMKEKGDIPEGYSVSREKKERFSLILESASTNQTSMYLCASSPPVDGNTIYFGEGSWLTVV.

This clone was picked up a small number of times. The chain has TRBV6-5 and TRBJ2-1, with TRBD2 as a possible D gene (6 bases). From germline, CDR1 is MNHEY and CDR2 SVGAGI. CDR3 size: 14 residues. Trimming took off 5 bases at V and 3 bases at J, with 11 bases between the two ends. CDR3 residues: CASSRRESYNEQFF. Written as DNA, the CDR3 is TGTGCCAGCAGTCGGAGGGAGAGCTACAATGAGCAGTTCTTC.

V gene TRBV9 combines with J gene TRBJ1-2; D is unclear. The V and J ends lost 0 bases and 6 bases respectively, with 21 bases between them. From germline, CDR1 is SGDLS and CDR2 YYNGEE. The CDR3 is 17 amino acids. CDR3 sequence reads: CASSVESGSLGQNGYTF. The CDR3 bases are TGTGCCAGCAGCGTAGAATCAGGCTCCTTGGGTCAGAATGGCTACACCTTC.